These 16 T cell receptor beta chains originate from one sample sequenced in a study of a mutant IDH1 vaccine in newly diagnosed glioma. The time point denotes: week 23, last vaccination. What each vaccine dose contained was 300 ug of mutant IDH1 20-mer peptide, accompanied by topical imiquimod. These TCRs are of unknown antigen specificity. The method was immunoSEQ multiplex PCR; TCRdb's version includes in-frame clones alone and lacks a portion of them. The sample yields some 60,000 clones, around 87% seen once. The material sequenced was PBMCs, taken from a glioma patient whose treatment included an IDH1 peptide vaccine. The receptors stem from a man between 40 and 49 years old with glioma.

The chain is built from TRBV6-5 and TRBJ2-5; D unclear. V was shortened by 0 bases and J by 5 bases, with 13 bases between the two germline ends. The CDR3 runs to 15 residues. Looked up from germline, CDR1 is MNHEY and CDR2 is SVGAGI. CDR3 amino acids: CASSYSVLATETQYF. The CDR3 bases are TGTGCCAGCAGTTACTCGGTATTGGCGACGGAGACCCAGTACTTC.

This clone was recorded a few times. The chain has TRBV11-1 and TRBJ2-1; 7 bases are shared with TRBD1. The CDR3 consists of 13 residues. The trim removed 4 bases at V and 5 bases at J, leaving 2 bases unmatched. Germline assignment: CDR1 SGHAT and CDR2 FQDESV (reference sequence). The CDR3 bases are TGTGCCAGCAGCTCGGGACAGCACAATGAGCAGTTCTTC. Translation gives CASSSGQHNEQFF.

The chain has TRBV6-5 and TRBJ1-1, with D unclear. CDR1 and CDR2 from the germline V gene are MNHEY and SVGAGI. CDR3 length: 12 amino acids. V was cut by 5 bases and J by 0 bases, with 4 bases left in between. The CDR3, as DNA: TGTGCCAGCAGTCTCATGAACACTGAAGCTTTCTTT. Protein product: CASSLMNTEAFF.

J is TRBJ1-1 and V is TRBV7-2; 9 bases map to TRBD1. This CDR3 has 13 residues. V lost 5 bases and J lost 9; bases outside the gene matches: 7. In germline, CDR1 is SGHTA, CDR2 FQGNSA. CDR3 in DNA: TGTGCCAGCAGCACCCGGACAGGGGCAAAAGCTTTCTTT. This codes for CASSTRTGAKAFF.

V gene TRBV6-5 combines with J gene TRBJ1-1, with D unclear. CDR3 size: 13 residues. The germline V gene has CDR1 MNHEY and CDR2 SVGAGI. Trimming removed 4 bases at V and 5 bases at J, with 11 bases between. For the CDR3, the DNA is TGTGCCAGCAGTTCCTGGGGAGAAACTGAAGCTTTCTTT. It encodes CASSSWGETEAFF.

The chain has TRBV28 and TRBJ2-7; 7 bases line up with TRBD2. Germline loops: CDR1 MDHEN, CDR2 SYDVKM. This CDR3 is 15 amino acids long. V dropped 3 bases and J dropped 2; count of bases not matched to a gene: 7. The CDR3 sequence: CASSLTWTRTYEQYF. DNA for the CDR3: TGTGCCAGCAGTTTGACGTGGACTAGAACCTACGAGCAGTACTTC.

The table lists this clone with a few counts. The rearrangement joins TRBV5-1 to TRBJ2-7; 8 bases are a match to TRBD2. The junction had 11 bases not matched to a gene; V was cut back by 3 bases and J by 3 bases. The V gene's germline CDR1 is SGHRS and CDR2 YFSETQ. The CDR3 has 16 residues. This chain's CDR3 is CASSYYAAGGHYEQYF. Written as DNA, the CDR3 is TGCGCCAGCAGCTACTATGCGGCGGGGGGACACTACGAGCAGTACTTC.

The chain is built from TRBV28 and TRBJ2-1; no definite D call. CDR1 is MDHEN, CDR2 SYDVKM, per germline. V dropped 6 bases and J dropped 4 bases, with 16 bases sitting between them. CDR3 length: 15 amino acids. This chain's CDR3 is CASSPFHPIYNEQFF. The CDR3 region has the DNA TGTGCCAGCAGCCCTTTCCACCCCATTTACAATGAGCAGTTCTTC.

The J gene is TRBJ2-7, the V gene TRBV6-5; no clear D. The CDR3 has 16 amino acids. The germline V gene has CDR1 MNHEY and CDR2 SVGAGI. V lost 0 bases and J lost 0, with 12 bases in between. CDR3 amino acids: CASSYSISSASYEQYF. CDR3 in DNA: TGTGCCAGCAGTTACTCGATCTCCAGCGCCTCCTACGAGCAGTACTTC.

The chain employs TRBV19 and TRBJ2-3; TRBD2 agrees at 7 bases. V was pared by 5 bases and J by 0 bases, with 14 bases of the junction left unmatched. From germline, CDR1 is LNHDA and CDR2 SQIVND (reference sequence). There are 18 residues in the CDR3. The DNA for the CDR3 is TGTGCCAGTAGTTCGACCCCCGGCGGGCGGGAGAGCACAGATACGCAGTATTTT. This codes for CASSSTPGGRESTDTQYF.

Points on this clone: The germline gene is not matched at one end of the junction; a read error may be the cause. V is TRBV7-7 and J is TRBJ2-1, with no clear D. The CDR3 is 15 residues long. CDR1 is SSHAT, CDR2 FNYEAQ, per germline (reference sequence). The CDR3 sequence: CASSRARTNYNEQFF. CDR3 nucleotide sequence: TGTGCTAGCAGCCGGGCCAGAACGAACTACAATGAGCAGTTCTTC.

The chain is built from TRBV7-9 and TRBJ1-2; no clear D gene. Trimming removed 6 bases from V and 7 bases from J, with 15 bases in between. From germline, CDR1 is SEHNR and CDR2 FQNEAQ (reference sequence). The CDR3 length is 13 residues. The CDR3 loop is CASSNMQRGGYTF. The CDR3 DNA follows: TGTGCCAGCAGTAATATGCAACGGGGTGGCTACACCTTC.

Only a few counts were recorded for this clone. The V call is TRBV2, the J call TRBJ2-5; TRBD2 might be the D (6 bases). This CDR3 contains 12 residues. The V gene's germline CDR1 is SNHLY and CDR2 FYNNEI. V gave up 6 bases and J gave up 5 bases, with 10 bases separating them. The CDR3 here is CASRDYGETQYF. CDR3 nucleotides: TGTGCCAGCAGGGACTATGGGGAGACCCAGTACTTC.

V usage is TRBV29-1 and J usage is TRBJ1-1; D gene uncertain. V was clipped by 4 bases and J by 1 base, with 7 bases between them. The CDR3 totals 12 residues. Per germline, CDR1 SQVTM and CDR2 ANQGSEA. The CDR3 is CSVGPSNTEAFF. The CDR3 region has the DNA TGCAGCGTTGGGCCTTCGAACACTGAAGCTTTCTTT.

The chain combines TRBV5-1 with TRBJ2-7, with D possibly matching TRBD2 (6 bases). The CDR3 extends over 14 amino acids. Per the germline V gene, CDR1 is SGHRS and CDR2 is YFSETQ. V shed 7 bases and J shed 2 bases, with 16 bases lying between them. The CDR3 DNA reads TGCGCCAGCGCTCTTGGTGGACTAACCTACGAGCAGTACTTC. Protein product: CASALGGLTYEQYF.

The chain employs TRBV19 and TRBJ1-5; TRBD1 matches at 10 bases. The germline V gene encodes CDR1 LNHDA and CDR2 SQIVND (reference sequence). Trimming took 5 bases from V and 2 from J; bases not matched to a gene: 3. This CDR3 spans 15 amino acids. The CDR3 region is CASSVTGGGNQPQHF. CDR3 sequence (DNA): TGTGCCAGTAGTGTGACAGGGGGCGGCAATCAGCCCCAGCATTTT.